This T cell receptor beta chain was sequenced in a study of cytomegalovirus exposure and HLA in healthy donors. This clone occurred once. PCR involved 60 Vbeta and 13 Jbeta primers. Profiled with immunoSEQ multiplex PCR; TCRdb holds only in-frame clones, not every one. The sample records 75,000 to 95,000 clones, approximately 84% being singletons. With 1 base clipped from V and 2 bases from J, the junction kept 2 bases outside the gene matches. Germline assignment: CDR1 GTSNPN and CDR2 SVGIG (reference sequence). This CDR3 region has 16 residues. The rearrangement links TRBV30 to TRBJ2-2; 12 nucleotides agree with TRBD2. This receptor was taken from a young man in good health and CMV-seronegative. The specimen sequenced was PBMCs. CDR3 amino acids: CAWSASGRANTGELFF. The CDR3 DNA reads as TGTGCCTGGAGTGCTAGCGGGAGGGCAAACACCGGGGAGCTGTTTTTT.